Following are 28 T cell receptor beta chains from one sample sequenced in a study of blood T cell repertoires in COVID-19. Only in-frame clones appear in the TCRdb table, and some are missing; sequencing was by immunoSEQ multiplex PCR. The sample records around 200,000 clones, 86% being singletons. Sequencing was carried out using PBMCs or T cells enriched from blood (not recorded which). The source is a man aged 35 to 55 with acute COVID-19.

The chain couples TRBV5-1 to TRBJ2-2; 8 bases are a match to TRBD2. CDR3 size: 16 residues. Trimming took 3 bases from V and 3 from J; bases not matched to a gene: 7. Germline values: CDR1 SGHRS, CDR2 YFSETQ. In nucleotides, the CDR3 is TGCGCCAGCAGCTCGAGCGGGAGTAGGGACACCGGGGAGCTGTTTTTT. Translating it yields CASSSSGSRDTGELFF.

This clone showed up many times. The rearrangement joins TRBV4-1 to TRBJ1-5; 7 nucleotides align to TRBD1. V gave up 1 base and J gave up 7 bases; unmatched junction bases: 7. CDR1 is MGHRA and CDR2 is YSYEKL in the germline V gene. The CDR3 has 15 amino acids. The DNA of the CDR3 is TGCGCCAGCAGCCAAGTCCCACAGGGGAACCAGCCCCAGCATTTT. It yields the protein CASSQVPQGNQPQHF.

Concerning this clone itself: This sample also contains other DNA sequences that code for the same CDR3. The chain joins TRBV9 to TRBJ1-1, with no clear D. This CDR3 spans 14 amino acids. Trimming shortened V by 3 bases and J by 0 bases, and 9 bases separated the two germline ends. Per the germline V gene, CDR1 is SGDLS and CDR2 is YYNGEE. CDR3 sequence reads: CASSASVLNTEAFF. The CDR3 DNA is TGTGCCAGCAGCGCATCAGTATTGAACACTGAAGCTTTCTTT.

This clone came up once. The rearrangement joins TRBV7-9 to TRBJ1-6; 9 nucleotides match TRBD1. The CDR3 sequence is 15 residues long. Germline CDR1 SEHNR, CDR2 FQNEAQ (reference sequence). V shed 3 bases, J shed 4 bases, and the junction held 1 base outside the gene matches. In DNA, the CDR3 is TGTGCCAGCAGCTTGGACAGGGGATATAATTCACCCCTCCACTTT. As protein: CASSLDRGYNSPLHF.

This chain links TRBV29-1 with TRBJ2-7; the D gene is possibly TRBD2 (6 bases). The germline V gene encodes CDR1 SQVTM and CDR2 ANQGSEA. This CDR3 contains 12 residues. The CDR3 coding sequence is TGCAACGTGGGAGACGGGAGATACGAGCAGTACTTC. As protein: CNVGDGRYEQYF.

This rearrangement joins TRBV5-4 to TRBJ2-7; the D gene is possibly TRBD2 (6 bases). The CDR3 runs to 15 residues. CDR1 and CDR2 from the germline V gene are SGHNT and YYREEE (reference sequence). V dropped 3 bases and J dropped 4 bases, with 17 bases sitting between them. The CDR3 DNA reads as TGTGCCAGCAGCTCGACGCGGGGTGTAAGGTACGAGCAGTACTTC. This gives the protein CASSSTRGVRYEQYF.

The chain carries TRBV7-9 and TRBJ2-1; D is uncertain. This CDR3 region has 16 residues. Germline V CDR1 and CDR2: SEHNR, FQNEAQ (reference sequence). V dropped 1 base and J dropped 0 bases, with 10 bases sitting between them. The CDR3 spells CASSLVSIPSYNEQFF. Written as DNA, the CDR3 is TGTGCCAGCAGCTTAGTGAGTATACCCTCCTACAATGAGCAGTTCTTC. Looking up the rest from reference TRBV7-9 and TRBJ2-1 gives the full variable domain: DTGVSQNPRHKITKRGQNVTFRCDPISEHNRLYWYRQTLGQGPEFLTYFQNEAQLEKSRLLSDRFSAERPKGSFSTLEIQRTEQGDSAMYLCASSLVSIPSYNEQFFGPGTRLTVL.

The rearrangement joins TRBV27 to TRBJ2-1, with a weak D call TRBD2 (6 bases). Germline CDR1 is MNHEY and CDR2 is SMNVEV (reference sequence). Trimming took off 1 base at V and 0 bases at J, with 16 bases between the two ends. The CDR3 loop spans 18 amino acids. CDR3 sequence (DNA): TGTGCCAGCAGTTTATTGTCGGGGGTGGGGGGCTCCTACAATGAGCAGTTCTTC. This sequence encodes CASSLLSGVGGSYNEQFF.

The chain has TRBV5-1 and TRBJ2-1; D might be TRBD1 (6 bases). Trimming left V 0 bases short and J 10 bases short, with 14 bases between. The length of the CDR3 is 14 residues. Germline V gene data show CDR1 as SGHRS and CDR2 as YFSETQ. CDR3 loop: CASSLEFGGREQFF. Written as DNA, the CDR3 is TGCGCCAGCAGCTTGGAATTTGGGGGCCGCGAGCAGTTCTTC.

V and J are TRBV19 and TRBJ2-1; no firm D call. V gave up 1 base and J gave up 6 bases, with 13 bases separating them. CDR1 LNHDA and CDR2 SQIVND come from the germline V gene (reference sequence). The CDR3 totals 15 residues. CDR3 amino acids: CASSIARSSSNEQFF. CDR3 DNA sequence: TGTGCCAGTAGTATAGCTCGGAGCAGCTCCAATGAGCAGTTCTTC.

The chain is built from TRBV9 and TRBJ2-1; possible D gene TRBD1, 5 bases. V lost 0 bases, J lost 7 bases, and 11 bases lay in between. The germline V gene has CDR1 SGDLS and CDR2 YYNGEE. The CDR3 spans 14 residues. DNA for the CDR3: TGTGCCAGCAGCGTAGCTGGACACCAAAATGAGCAGTTCTTC. It is translated as CASSVAGHQNEQFF.

The chain has TRBV2 and TRBJ1-1, with D uncertain. From germline, CDR1 is SNHLY and CDR2 FYNNEI. CDR3 length: 14 amino acids. V dropped 6 bases and J dropped 3 bases, with 14 bases sitting between them. The DNA for the CDR3 is TGTGCCAGCAGGAGTCGAGGCGGGGACACTGAAGCTTTCTTT. Translating gives CASRSRGGDTEAFF. Supplemented by reference TRBV2 and TRBJ1-1, the full variable domain reads EPEVTQTPSHQVTQMGQEVILRCVPISNHLYFYWYRQILGQKVEFLVSFYNNEISEKSEIFDDQFSVERPDGSNFTLKIRSTKLEDSAMYFCASRSRGGDTEAFFGQGTRLTVV.

This chain connects TRBV7-9 to TRBJ2-5, with 8 bases fitting TRBD2. Germline CDR1 SEHNR, CDR2 FQNEAQ (reference sequence). The CDR3 is 15 amino acids. The ends lost 4 bases at V and 3 bases at J; junction bases unmatched: 7. The CDR3: CASSSPGGHEETQYF. In nucleotides, the CDR3 is TGTGCCAGCAGCTCGCCGGGGGGGCATGAAGAGACCCAGTACTTC.

V usage is TRBV19 and J usage is TRBJ2-2; tentatively, D is TRBD1 (5 bases). CDR1 is LNHDA, CDR2 SQIVND, per germline (reference sequence). The CDR3 has 17 residues. V was pared by 0 bases and J by 2 bases, with 13 bases between. The CDR3: CASSIDLRQRNTGELFF. The CDR3, as DNA: TGTGCCAGTAGTATAGACCTAAGACAGAGAAACACCGGGGAGCTGTTTTTT.

The genes are TRBV24-1 and TRBJ1-1; D is possibly TRBD1 (6 bases). The germline V gene encodes CDR1 KGHDR and CDR2 SFDVKD. The CDR3 has 13 residues. V lost 9 bases and J lost 2, with 12 bases in between. The DNA of the CDR3 is TGTGCCACCCGGACAGAGAGCAACACTGAAGCTTTCTTT. The encoded protein is CATRTESNTEAFF.

The gene calls are TRBV15 and TRBJ2-2, with 11 positions matching TRBD2. The CDR3 loop spans 19 amino acids. Looked up from germline, CDR1 is LNHNV and CDR2 is YYDKDF (reference sequence). With V trimmed by 0 bases and J by 2 bases, 8 bases remained unmatched. The CDR3 DNA follows: TGTGCCACCAGCAGAGAAATAATTAGCGGGAGGGCCAACACCGGGGAGCTGTTTTTT. Translating it yields CATSREIISGRANTGELFF.

The rearrangement joins TRBV11-2 to TRBJ2-2; D gene ambiguous. V lost 5 bases, J lost 7 bases, and 5 bases lay in between. This CDR3 comprises 11 residues. CDR1 SGHAT and CDR2 FQNNGV come from the germline V gene. The CDR3 reads CASSQIGELFF. The CDR3 bases are TGTGCCAGCAGCCAAATCGGGGAGCTGTTTTTT.

V gene TRBV5-6 combines with J gene TRBJ2-5; TRBD1 aligns across 10 bases. There are 14 residues in the CDR3. J was trimmed by 4 bases and V by 4 bases; bases with no gene match: 4. Germline assignment: CDR1 SGHDT and CDR2 YYEEEE. CDR3 amino acids: CASSADRGVETQYF. As DNA, the CDR3 is TGTGCCAGCAGCGCGGACAGGGGGGTAGAGACCCAGTACTTC.

This clone was recorded a few times. The CDR3 region has the DNA TGTGCCACGCCCCCCGGGGACAGGGCACAAGAGACCCAGTACTTC. Translating gives CATPPGDRAQETQYF. The rearrangement uses TRBV21-1 and TRBJ2-5; TRBD1 was called by the table and not checked on the DNA. TRBV21-1 is flagged as a pseudogene. The length of the CDR3 is 15 residues.

The rearrangement joins TRBV25-1 to TRBJ1-3; TRBD1 matches at 10 bases. The CDR3 covers 16 residues. J lost 2 bases, V lost 3 bases, and 4 bases had no gene match. CDR1 and CDR2 (germline): MGHDK, SYGVNS. CDR3 DNA sequence: TGTGCCAGCAGTGATCGACAGGGGGCTGCTGGAAACACCATATATTTT. It yields the protein CASSDRQGAAGNTIYF.

Notes on this clone: Different DNA sequences within this sample yield the same CDR3. This rearrangement joins TRBV28 to TRBJ1-1, with D unclear. Germline-derived CDR1 and CDR2 are MDHEN and SYDVKM. Trimming cost V 4 bases and J 3 bases, with 6 bases left between them. This CDR3 has 12 residues. DNA of the CDR3: TGTGCCAGCAGTTCCCAGGACACTGAAGCTTTCTTT. Translation gives CASSSQDTEAFF.

This chain links TRBV4-2 with TRBJ2-3; tentatively, D is TRBD2 (6 bases). Germline values: CDR1 LGHNA, CDR2 YNFKEQ. V was clipped by 0 bases and J by 0 bases, with 10 bases between them. The CDR3 contains 16 residues. The DNA of the CDR3 is TGTGCCAGCAGCCAAGAGCGGGACTCCAGCACAGATACGCAGTATTTT. It yields the protein CASSQERDSSTDTQYF.

CDR3 amino acids: CASSLETGLPFYNEQFF. CDR3 coding DNA: TGTGCCAGCAGCTTGGAAACGGGACTACCCTTCTACAATGAGCAGTTCTTC. J is TRBJ2-1 and V is TRBV5-5; 7 bases are a match to TRBD2. Trimming cost V 0 bases and J 3 bases; bases outside gene matches: 9. CDR3 length equals 17 residues. Germline CDR1 is SGHKS and CDR2 is YYEKEE (reference sequence).

The V and J genes are TRBV18 and TRBJ2-1, with 7 bases fitting TRBD2. Germline V lookup: CDR1 KGHSH, CDR2 LQKENI. This CDR3 has 11 amino acids. The trim removed 10 bases at V and 10 bases at J, leaving 7 bases unmatched. CDR3 amino acids: CAIRTGGEQFF. CDR3 nucleotide sequence: TGTGCCATCCGAACCGGGGGGGAGCAGTTCTTC.

CDR3 sequence reads: CATSDRTGRGNEKLFF. The CDR3, as DNA: TGTGCCACCAGTGATCGGACAGGGCGTGGGAATGAAAAACTGTTTTTT. This rearrangement joins TRBV24-1 to TRBJ1-4; 8 bases match TRBD1. The V gene end was trimmed by 3 bases and the J gene end by 5 bases; junction bases not matched to a gene: 7. Germline values: CDR1 KGHDR, CDR2 SFDVKD. This CDR3 has 16 amino acids.

The chain couples TRBV6-5 to TRBJ1-2; TRBD1 matches 7 bases. The CDR3 runs 14 residues. J was trimmed by 0 bases and V by 6 bases; bases with no gene match: 4. Germline CDR1 reads MNHEY; CDR2 reads SVGAGI. The CDR3 loop reads CASSPGTANYGYTF. CDR3 DNA sequence: TGTGCCAGCAGCCCCGGGACAGCTAACTATGGCTACACCTTC.

This rearrangement joins TRBV12-3 or TRBV12-4 to TRBJ2-3; D is undetermined. V lost 3 bases and J 5 bases, leaving 9 bases between the germline ends. The CDR3 runs to 13 residues. CDR3 in DNA: TGTGCCAGCAGTTTTTTCGGCGGAGATACGCAGTATTTT. Translation gives CASSFFGGDTQYF.

The CDR3: CASSDSVALHF. CDR3 sequence (DNA): TGTGCCAGCAGTGATAGTGTCGCCCTCCACTTT. The chain uses TRBV2 and TRBJ1-6, with D hard to call. CDR1 is SNHLY and CDR2 is FYNNEI in the germline V gene. The V end was cut by 3 bases, the J end by 14 bases, with 8 bases between. The CDR3 loop spans 11 amino acids.